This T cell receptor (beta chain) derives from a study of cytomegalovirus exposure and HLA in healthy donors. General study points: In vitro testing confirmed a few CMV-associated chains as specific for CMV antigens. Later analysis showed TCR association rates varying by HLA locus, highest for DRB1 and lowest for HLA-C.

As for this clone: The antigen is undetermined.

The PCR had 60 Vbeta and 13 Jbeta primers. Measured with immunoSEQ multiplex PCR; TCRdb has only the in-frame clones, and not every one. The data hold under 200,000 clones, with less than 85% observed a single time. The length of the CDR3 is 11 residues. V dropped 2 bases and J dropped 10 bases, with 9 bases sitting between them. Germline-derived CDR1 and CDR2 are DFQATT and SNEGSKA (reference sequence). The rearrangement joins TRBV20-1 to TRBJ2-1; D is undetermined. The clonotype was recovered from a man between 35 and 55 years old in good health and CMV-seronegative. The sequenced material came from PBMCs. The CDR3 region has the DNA TGCAGTGCTAGATCGCTGCGCGAGCAGTTCTTC. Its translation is CSARSLREQFF.